Listed here are 21 T cell receptor beta chains from one sample, sequenced in a study of cytomegalovirus exposure and HLA in healthy donors. This PCR relied on a set of 60 Vbeta primers and 13 Jbeta primers. This table comes from immunoSEQ multiplex PCR, and its TCRdb copy is limited to in-frame clones, with some not included. This table holds around 95,000 clones, around 74% found once. Sample: PBMCs. The receptors come from a male donor in good health and CMV-seronegative.

The chain employs TRBV7-8 and TRBJ1-3, with 8 bases that match TRBD1. Germline assignment: CDR1 SGHVS and CDR2 FQNEAQ. The ends lost 5 bases at V and 2 bases at J; junction bases unmatched: 5. This CDR3 contains 15 residues. The CDR3 is CASSLGQGTGNTIYF. CDR3 coding DNA: TGTGCCAGCAGCCTCGGACAGGGCACTGGAAACACCATATATTTT.

The chain joins TRBV15 to TRBJ1-2, with D perhaps TRBD1 (6 bases). Trimming took off 2 bases at V and 3 bases at J, with 10 bases between the two ends. CDR1 and CDR2 from the germline V gene are LNHNV and YYDKDF (reference sequence). The CDR3 is made up of 14 amino acids. The CDR3, as DNA: TGTGCCACCAGCAGATCGAACAGGGACTATGGCTACACCTTC. Translated: CATSRSNRDYGYTF.

The chain joins TRBV28 to TRBJ1-1, with D unresolved. The CDR3 has 18 amino acids. Per the germline V gene, CDR1 is MDHEN and CDR2 is SYDVKM. V dropped 5 bases and J dropped 1 base, with 23 bases sitting between them. CDR3 coding DNA: TGTGCCAGCAGTCCCGGTTGGAGACCGAGGCCTAAGAACACTGAAGCTTTCTTT. It translates to CASSPGWRPRPKNTEAFF.

This rearrangement joins TRBV30 to TRBJ1-2, with 7 bases aligning to TRBD1. Germline V gene data show CDR1 as GTSNPN and CDR2 as SVGIG (reference sequence). The CDR3 is 17 amino acids. Trimming cost V 0 bases and J 1 base; bases outside gene matches: 11. CDR3 in DNA: TGTGCCTGGAGTGTCTTCGGGACAGTGCTGATTAACTATGGCTACACCTTC. It yields the protein CAWSVFGTVLINYGYTF.

The J gene is TRBJ1-6, the V gene TRBV30, with 8 bases matching TRBD1. Germline values: CDR1 GTSNPN, CDR2 SVGIG (reference sequence). The CDR3 totals 17 residues. V lost 3 bases and J lost 6; bases outside the gene matches: 13. CDR3 DNA: TGTGCCTGGAGCTCCAACTCCGGGACAGGCGGTAATTCACCCCTCCACTTT. Translating gives CAWSSNSGTGGNSPLHF.

The V and J genes are TRBV7-6 and TRBJ2-1; 7 bases match TRBD2. The V segment lost 1 base and the J segment 2 bases; nucleotides outside the gene matches: 8. The CDR3 covers 17 residues. The germline V gene encodes CDR1 SGHVS and CDR2 FNYEAQ. CDR3 in DNA: TGTGCCAGCAGCTTAGATTCTGGCGGGAGAACCTACAATGAGCAGTTCTTC. Translated: CASSLDSGGRTYNEQFF. The whole variable domain, filled in from reference TRBV7-6 and TRBJ2-1, reads GAGVSQSPRYKVTKRGQDVALRCDPISGHVSLYWYRQALGQGPEFLTYFNYEAQQDKSGLPNDRFSAERPEGSISTLTIQRTEQRDSAMYRCASSLDSGGRTYNEQFFGPGTRLTVL.

The J gene is TRBJ1-2, the V gene TRBV29-1, with D perhaps matching TRBD1 (5 bases). V was shortened by 6 bases and J by 6 bases, with 11 bases between the two germline ends. Germline assignment: CDR1 SQVTM and CDR2 ANQGSEA. The CDR3 is made up of 11 amino acids. The chain's CDR3 is CSVVGRDGYTF. The CDR3 DNA is TGCAGCGTGGTCGGCAGGGATGGCTACACCTTC.

The rearrangement uses TRBV18 and TRBJ1-3; D might be TRBD1 (6 bases). The V gene lost 3 bases and the J gene lost 4 bases, with 16 bases spanning the gap. The CDR3 has 16 amino acids. Germline CDR1 reads KGHSH; CDR2 reads LQKENI. The CDR3 nucleotides read TGTGCCAGCTCACCCGGGGGGCCGGGGGCCGGAAACACCATATATTTT. Protein sequence: CASSPGGPGAGNTIYF.

The table lists this clone with a few counts. The rearrangement joins TRBV15 to TRBJ2-1; 11 nucleotides agree with TRBD2. The CDR3 contains 14 residues. The germline V gene has CDR1 LNHNV and CDR2 YYDKDF (reference sequence). Trimming removed 4 bases from V and 6 bases from J; junction bases left unmatched: 2. CDR3: CATSKTSGSNEQFF. The CDR3 DNA is TGTGCCACCAGCAAAACTAGCGGGAGCAATGAGCAGTTCTTC. The variable domain in full, with the rest retrieved from reference TRBV15 and TRBJ2-1, is DAMVIQNPRYQVTQFGKPVTLSCSQTLNHNVMYWYQQKSSQAPKLLFHYYDKDFNNEADTPDNFQSRRPNTSFCFLDIRSPGLGDTAMYLCATSKTSGSNEQFFGPGTRLTVL.

This rearrangement joins TRBV19 to TRBJ1-3; no clear D gene. CDR1 is LNHDA, CDR2 SQIVND, per germline (reference sequence). The CDR3 has 14 residues. With 5 bases removed from V and 2 bases from J, the gap between germline ends came to 10 bases. The CDR3 DNA reads as TGTGCCAGTAGTCTTGCGACTGCTGGAAACACCATATATTTT. Its protein product is CASSLATAGNTIYF.

The rearrangement joins TRBV7-2 to TRBJ2-5; D is possibly TRBD1 (5 bases). Trimming left V 1 base short and J 2 bases short, with 8 bases between. CDR1 and CDR2 from the germline V gene are SGHTA and FQGNSA. The CDR3 is 14 amino acids. The CDR3 sequence: CASSLDRFQETQYF. CDR3 in DNA: TGTGCCAGCAGCTTAGACAGGTTTCAAGAGACCCAGTACTTC.

The chain joins TRBV19 to TRBJ2-3, with 10 bases identical to TRBD2. Germline assignment: CDR1 LNHDA and CDR2 SQIVND (reference sequence). J was trimmed by 3 bases and V by 6 bases; bases with no gene match: 9. The CDR3 spans 16 residues. CDR3 DNA sequence: TGTGCCAGTAGGGAAGGTAGGACTAGCGGTACAGATACGCAGTATTTT. Residues: CASREGRTSGTDTQYF.

The chain's CDR3 is CASSGAAGSNYGYTF. The CDR3, as DNA: TGTGCCAGCAGCGGGGCGGCAGGGTCGAACTATGGCTACACCTTC. This chain links TRBV7-2 with TRBJ1-2; tentative D call: TRBD1 (5 bases). V was cut by 5 bases and J by 2 bases, with 15 bases left in between. Germline loops: CDR1 SGHTA, CDR2 FQGNSA. The length of the CDR3 is 15 residues. The variable domain in full, completed from reference TRBV7-2 and TRBJ1-2, reads GAGVSQSPSNKVTEKGKDVELRCDPISGHTALYWYRQSLGQGLEFLIYFQGNSAPDKSGLPSDRFSAERTGGSVSTLTIQRTQQEDSAVYLCASSGAAGSNYGYTFGSGTRLTVV.

The chain employs TRBV12-5 and TRBJ2-2, with TRBD2 as a possible D gene (7 bases). Germline V gene lookup returns CDR1 LGHNT and CDR2 FRNRAP. Trimming stripped 1 base from V and 5 bases from J, with 17 bases between. CDR3 length: 17 residues. CDR3 nucleotide sequence: TGTGCTAGTGGTTTGGACGGGGGCGGGAGAGGTACCGGGGAGCTGTTTTTT. This translates into CASGLDGGGRGTGELFF.

This clone was found once. This rearrangement joins TRBV6-6 to TRBJ2-1; D is ambiguous. V was cut by 4 bases and J by 12 bases, with 16 bases left in between. The CDR3 is 13 residues long. CDR1 MNHNY and CDR2 SVGAGI come from the germline V gene (reference sequence). The CDR3, as DNA: TGTGCCAGCAGTTCGCACATTAACCGATGGCAGTTCTTC. Translating gives CASSSHINRWQFF.

The rearrangement joins TRBV5-4 to TRBJ1-1, with 11 bases that match TRBD1. V was pared by 3 bases and J by 7 bases, with 8 bases of the junction left unmatched. This CDR3 has 15 residues. Germline V gene lookup returns CDR1 SGHNT and CDR2 YYREEE (reference sequence). The CDR3 sequence is CASSYERTGGFEAFF. The CDR3 DNA follows: TGTGCCAGCAGCTACGAACGGACAGGGGGCTTTGAAGCTTTCTTT.

CDR3 protein: CASSPHVRGTEAFF. The CDR3 bases are TGTGCCAGCAGCCCCCACGTAAGGGGGACTGAAGCTTTCTTT. The V call is TRBV5-4, the J call TRBJ1-1, with TRBD1 as a possible D gene (6 bases). Trimming shortened V by 4 bases and J by 5 bases, and 15 bases separated the two germline ends. The germline gives CDR1 SGHNT, CDR2 YYREEE (reference sequence). There are 14 residues in the CDR3.

The rearrangement uses TRBV4-3 and TRBJ2-3, with D unclear. Germline CDR1 LGHNA, CDR2 YSLEER. Trimming removed 0 bases at V and 6 bases at J, with 16 bases between. This CDR3 region has 16 residues. The CDR3 region has the DNA TGCGCCAGCAGCCAAGATCTTATCCCTCCCTCCGATACGCAGTATTTT. Its protein product is CASSQDLIPPSDTQYF.

The V call is TRBV6-6, the J call TRBJ2-5; TRBD1 is a possible D gene (5 bases). The CDR3 is made up of 14 amino acids. Germline CDR1 is MNHNY and CDR2 is SVGAGI (reference sequence). The V end lost 2 bases, the J end lost 3 bases, and 10 bases lay between the germline ends. CDR3 nucleotides: TGTGCCAGCAGTTACGGACACTCCAAAGAGACCCAGTACTTC. It specifies CASSYGHSKETQYF.

The CDR3 sequence is CASSAGQGGTYEQYF. The DNA of the CDR3 is TGTGCCAGCAGCGCGGGACAGGGTGGGACCTACGAGCAGTACTTC. The chain recombines TRBV7-2 with TRBJ2-7; 9 bases map to TRBD1. Germline CDR1 SGHTA, CDR2 FQGNSA. The CDR3 covers 15 residues. The trim removed 5 bases at V and 2 bases at J, leaving 7 bases unmatched. The variable domain in full, completed from reference TRBV7-2 and TRBJ2-7, reads GAGVSQSPSNKVTEKGKDVELRCDPISGHTALYWYRQSLGQGLEFLIYFQGNSAPDKSGLPSDRFSAERTGGSVSTLTIQRTQQEDSAVYLCASSAGQGGTYEQYFGPGTRLTVT.

The chain combines TRBV6-5 with TRBJ2-5; no firm D call. The germline V gene encodes CDR1 MNHEY and CDR2 SVGAGI. This CDR3 region has 15 residues. Trimming shortened V by 2 bases and J by 2 bases, and 12 bases separated the two germline ends. The CDR3 sequence: CASSYLRGGQETQYF. The CDR3 DNA sequence: TGTGCCAGCAGTTACCTTCGTGGCGGACAAGAGACCCAGTACTTC.